The 21 T cell receptor beta chains presented below share a single source sample, sequenced in a study of vaccination and CD4 T cells after COVID-19. No cognate antigen is known for these TCRs. The Oncomine TCR Beta short-read assay sequenced DNA from cultured CD4+ T cells. TCRdb re-called the PCR reads with MiXCR, one entry per CDR3 protein. In the table there are 20,000 to 25,000 distinct CDR3 sequences, around 60% of which are singletons. Sample treatment: approximately 9-day PBMC culture with coronavirus spike peptide pools or control peptides (ViraFEST assay). Sample: CD4+ T cells from blood, cultured in vitro, taken after SARS-CoV-2 vaccination. These receptors all stem from a human donor who received a COVID-19 vaccine.

In this sample, this clonotype is medium-sized. V usage is TRBV25-1 and J usage is TRBJ1-6; 7 positions agree with TRBD1. The CDR3 extends over 17 amino acids. In germline, CDR1 is MGHDK, CDR2 SYGVNS. V gave up 5 bases and J gave up 10 bases; unmatched junction bases: 17. CDR3 protein: CASSRIGYRGSGSPLHF. For the CDR3, the DNA is TGTGCCAGCAGTCGTATAGGGTACAGGGGCAGTGGATCACCCCTCCACTTT.

The rearrangement joins TRBV11-2 to TRBJ2-5, with 7 bases fitting TRBD1. Germline loops: CDR1 SGHAT, CDR2 FQNNGV. This CDR3 has 15 residues. V dropped 8 bases and J dropped 4; count of bases not matched to a gene: 13. This chain's CDR3 is CASCWTGALRETQYF. The CDR3 coding sequence is TGTGCCAGCTGCTGGACAGGAGCCCTCCGAGAGACCCAGTACTTC.

V is TRBV6-1 and J is TRBJ1-6, with 12 bases fitting TRBD1. CDR1 and CDR2 (germline): MNHNS, SASEGT. CDR3 length: 15 amino acids. V lost 5 bases and J lost 7; bases outside the gene matches: 3. CDR3 nucleotide sequence: TGTGCCAGCAGTCCCGGGACAGGGGGCAATTCACCCCTCCACTTT. This sequence encodes CASSPGTGGNSPLHF.

The J gene is TRBJ1-4, the V gene TRBV15; D ambiguous. The CDR3 loop spans 17 amino acids. V was pared by 3 bases and J by 8 bases, with 22 bases between. The germline CDR1 and CDR2 sequences are LNHNV and YYDKDF (reference sequence). DNA of the CDR3: TGTGCCACCAGCAGCAGGTACCTCAGGAGCTCGCGAGAAAAACTGTTTTTT. Encoded protein: CATSSRYLRSSREKLFF.

V usage is TRBV6-5 and J usage is TRBJ2-6, with D hard to call. Germline CDR1 is MNHEY and CDR2 is SVGAGI. This CDR3 is 17 amino acids long. V was trimmed by 0 bases and J by 2 bases, leaving 11 bases between them. The CDR3 nucleotides are TGTGCCAGCAGTTACTCGATAACAGAGGCTGGGGCCAACGTCCTGACTTTC. As protein: CASSYSITEAGANVLTF.

This chain links TRBV20-1 with TRBJ1-1; D unresolved. V was clipped by 1 base and J by 5 bases, with 17 bases between them. Germline V lookup: CDR1 DFQATT, CDR2 SNEGSKA (reference sequence). The CDR3 consists of 15 residues. CDR3 protein: CSARAPLGPKTEAFF. Written as DNA, the CDR3 is TGCAGTGCTAGAGCTCCGTTAGGCCCCAAGACTGAAGCTTTCTTT.

DNA for the CDR3: TGTGCCAGCAGACCTAGCGTCACTAGCGGCACAGATACGCAGTATTTT. Protein: CASRPSVTSGTDTQYF. The gene calls are TRBV7-2 and TRBJ2-3, with TRBD2 identical over 7 bases. Germline V gives CDR1 SGHTA, CDR2 FQGNSA. This CDR3 has 16 residues. V shed 6 bases and J 1 base; nucleotides not matched to a gene: 10. Full variable domain (missing parts from reference TRBV7-2 and TRBJ2-3): GAGVSQSPSNKVTEKGKDVELRCDPISGHTALYWYRQSLGQGLEFLIYFQGNSAPDKSGLPSDRFSAERTGGSVSTLTIQRTQQEDSAVYLCASRPSVTSGTDTQYFGPGTRLTVL.

The chain is built from TRBV20-1 and TRBJ2-7; 8 bases agree with TRBD1. The V segment lost 6 bases and the J segment 2 bases; nucleotides outside the gene matches: 6. The CDR3 has 13 residues. Germline V gene sequence: CDR1 DFQATT, CDR2 SNEGSKA (reference sequence). CDR3 region: CSAQGAEPYEQYF. The CDR3 DNA reads TGCAGTGCCCAGGGGGCAGAGCCCTACGAGCAGTACTTC.

The rearrangement joins TRBV10-1 to TRBJ1-2; D may be TRBD1 (5 bases). The germline V gene has CDR1 WNHNN and CDR2 SYGVQD (reference sequence). V was pared by 3 bases and J by 3 bases, with 8 bases between. The CDR3 has 13 amino acids. The CDR3 is CASSDDRDYGYTF. CDR3 DNA sequence: TGCGCCAGCAGTGATGACAGAGACTATGGCTACACCTTC.

The chain carries TRBV19 and TRBJ1-5; weak D call: TRBD1 (6 bases). The length of the CDR3 is 14 residues. V was shortened by 4 bases and J by 3 bases, with 10 bases between the two germline ends. Germline V gene data show CDR1 as LNHDA and CDR2 as SQIVND (reference sequence). In DNA, the CDR3 is TGTGCCAGTAGTACCGGACAGTTCAATCAGCCCCAGCATTTT. This codes for CASSTGQFNQPQHF.

The chain carries TRBV7-9 and TRBJ2-6, with D possibly TRBD1 on 5 matching bases. With 0 bases removed from V and 0 bases from J, the gap between germline ends came to 15 bases. Germline values: CDR1 SEHNR, CDR2 FQNEAQ (reference sequence). CDR3 size: 19 residues. The CDR3 DNA is TGTGCCAGCAGCTTAGCGCGACAGACGACAAGCTCTGGGGCCAACGTCCTGACTTTC. Translating it yields CASSLARQTTSSGANVLTF.

Here the CDR3 reads CASTVGGGANEKLFF. CDR3 coding DNA: TGTGCCAGTACCGTGGGAGGGGGCGCGAACGAAAAACTGTTTTTT. The genes are TRBV19 and TRBJ1-4; the match to TRBD1 covers 7 bases. Germline CDR1 LNHDA, CDR2 SQIVND (reference sequence). The CDR3 is 15 amino acids. Losses at the gene ends were 7 bases for V and 8 bases for J; bases not matched to a gene: 13.

This clonotype was recorded a few times. V gene TRBV6-1 combines with J gene TRBJ2-3; 7 bases fit TRBD1. This CDR3 comprises 16 residues. Per germline, CDR1 MNHNS and CDR2 SASEGT. V gave up 8 bases and J gave up 1 base; unmatched junction bases: 12. CDR3 in DNA: TGTGCCAGCGTCTACAGGGGCCGCGGAGGCACAGATACGCAGTATTTT. The encoded protein is CASVYRGRGGTDTQYF.

This chain links TRBV7-9 with TRBJ2-7; the D gene is possibly TRBD2 (5 bases). This CDR3 is built from 14 residues. Germline assignment: CDR1 SEHNR and CDR2 FQNEAQ (reference sequence). Trimming took 1 base from V and 7 from J, leaving 14 bases between them. Here the CDR3 DNA reads TGTGCCAGCAGCTTAGACGGGGTTCTTGGGGAGCAGTACTTC. Protein product: CASSLDGVLGEQYF.

This clonotype was seen a few times. The genes are TRBV2 and TRBJ1-2, with TRBD1 identical over 8 bases. The CDR3 sequence is 13 residues long. Germline V gives CDR1 SNHLY, CDR2 FYNNEI. V dropped 6 bases and J dropped 7; count of bases not matched to a gene: 7. CDR3 amino acids: CASRIKTGVGYTF. The DNA for the CDR3 is TGTGCCAGCAGAATAAAGACAGGGGTTGGCTACACCTTC.

This clonotype came up a few times. V usage is TRBV20-1 and J usage is TRBJ2-3; D unresolved. V lost 1 base and J 4 bases, leaving 6 bases between the germline ends. CDR1 is DFQATT, CDR2 SNEGSKA, per germline (reference sequence). There are 12 residues in the CDR3. The CDR3 DNA is TGCAGTGCTAGAGGGCTGGCAGATACGCAGTATTTT. The encoded protein is CSARGLADTQYF.

The chain uses TRBV24-1 and TRBJ2-2, with 9 bases identical to TRBD1. This CDR3 contains 16 residues. J lost 3 bases, V lost 4 bases, and 5 bases had no gene match. CDR1 is KGHDR, CDR2 SFDVKD, per germline. This CDR3 is CATSEGTGWDTGELFF. CDR3 nucleotides: TGTGCCACCAGTGAGGGGACAGGGTGGGACACCGGGGAGCTGTTTTTT.

The V and J genes are TRBV6-1 and TRBJ2-7; D possibly corresponds to TRBD1 (6 bases). The germline V gene has CDR1 MNHNS and CDR2 SASEGT. There are 13 residues in the CDR3. The V and J ends lost 8 bases and 0 bases respectively, with 11 bases between them. CDR3: CASSDRFSYEQYF. The CDR3 bases are TGTGCCAGCTCCGACAGGTTCTCCTACGAGCAGTACTTC.

Regarding this clonotype: The junction differs from germline at one of its ends, possibly a read error. The CDR3 DNA follows: TGTGCCGGCAGCCTAGCCGACATGGGGTTCTCCTACGAGCAGTACTTC. Residues: CAGSLADMGFSYEQYF. The rearrangement uses TRBV7-8 and TRBJ2-7; TRBD2 is a possible D gene (5 bases). This CDR3 contains 16 residues. CDR1 is SGHVS, CDR2 FQNEAQ, per germline.

This clonotype was observed a few times. The genes are TRBV30 and TRBJ1-1; 9 bases line up with TRBD1. The germline gives CDR1 GTSNPN, CDR2 SVGIG (reference sequence). V gave up 0 bases and J gave up 1 base; unmatched junction bases: 9. The CDR3 has 17 amino acids. For the CDR3, the DNA is TGTGCCTGGAGTGTTGGGACAGGGACCCTCCAGAACACTGAAGCTTTCTTT. Protein sequence: CAWSVGTGTLQNTEAFF.

This clonotype was seen a handful of times. The CDR3 reads CAWRRSGERTEAFF. In nucleotides, the CDR3 is TGTGCCTGGCGACGTTCGGGGGAGCGGACTGAAGCTTTCTTT. The chain couples TRBV30 to TRBJ1-1; D might be TRBD1 (5 bases). The CDR3 length is 14 residues. The germline V gene has CDR1 GTSNPN and CDR2 SVGIG (reference sequence). V was clipped by 5 bases and J by 5 bases, with 18 bases between them.